These 21 T cell receptor beta chains originate from one sample sequenced in a study of T cell responses to AZD1222 COVID-19 vaccine. The assay was immunoSEQ multiplex PCR, and TCRdb's table has in-frame clones only and misses some. The profile shows about 130,000 clones, 85% to 90% of them singletons. This specimen consisted of peripheral blood, obtained on day 0 of AZD1222 vaccination. The receptors were gathered from an adult in good health.

This clone was observed a few times. Other DNA sequences from this sample encode an identical CDR3 as well. J is TRBJ1-1 and V is TRBV25-1; no clear D gene. The CDR3 contains 13 residues. The V gene lost 2 bases and the J gene lost 3 bases, with 7 bases spanning the gap. Germline V CDR1 and CDR2: MGHDK, SYGVNS. This CDR3 reads CASSERRDTEAFF. In DNA, the CDR3 is TGTGCCAGCAGTGAAAGGAGAGACACTGAAGCTTTCTTT.

The chain has TRBV5-8 and TRBJ1-2, with 8 bases that match TRBD1. V shed 3 bases and J 1 base; nucleotides not matched to a gene: 5. The CDR3 is made up of 15 amino acids. The V gene's germline CDR1 is SGHTS and CDR2 YDEGEE. The CDR3 spells CASSSDRAHNYGYTF. The CDR3 nucleotides are TGTGCCAGCAGCTCGGACAGGGCGCATAACTATGGCTACACCTTC.

The genes are TRBV7-6 and TRBJ1-6; unclear D gene. CDR1 and CDR2 from the germline V gene are SGHVS and FNYEAQ. CDR3 size: 15 residues. V was pared by 0 bases and J by 7 bases, with 10 bases between. In nucleotides, the CDR3 is TGTGCCAGCAGCTTAGCTGCGGGAATAAATTCACCCCTCCACTTT. The encoded protein is CASSLAAGINSPLHF.

The chain is built from TRBV27 and TRBJ2-7; D is perhaps TRBD1 (6 bases). The germline V gene encodes CDR1 MNHEY and CDR2 SMNVEV (reference sequence). The CDR3 spans 14 residues. Trimming removed 6 bases at V and 5 bases at J, with 17 bases between. The CDR3 DNA reads as TGTGCCAGCAGCGCAGGGGTCCCGGGCGACGAGCAGTACTTC. The encoded protein is CASSAGVPGDEQYF.

The chain uses TRBV28 and TRBJ1-2; 10 bases map to TRBD1. This CDR3 region has 14 residues. The J segment lost 8 bases and the V segment lost 6 bases, leaving 9 bases of the junction unmatched. Germline V gene lookup returns CDR1 MDHEN and CDR2 SYDVKM. This CDR3 is CASSRTDRGRGYTF. CDR3 bases: TGTGCCAGCAGCCGAACGGACAGGGGGAGGGGCTACACCTTC.

This clone was counted a single time. The chain employs TRBV6-5 and TRBJ1-2; possible D gene TRBD1, 6 bases. This CDR3 is built from 12 residues. CDR1 is MNHEY and CDR2 is SVGAGI in the germline V gene. Trimming left V 10 bases short and J 6 bases short, with 15 bases between. The DNA for the CDR3 is TGTGCCACCCGTACAGGGTACGATGGCTACACCTTC. This encodes CATRTGYDGYTF.

The rearrangement links TRBV28 to TRBJ1-4, with D possibly matching TRBD1 (6 bases). The CDR3 loop spans 15 amino acids. Between the trimmed V and J ends, which lost 7 bases and 5 bases, there was a span of 17 bases. The germline V gene encodes CDR1 MDHEN and CDR2 SYDVKM. This CDR3 reads CASISRGTSNEKLFF. The CDR3, as DNA: TGTGCCAGCATCTCTAGGGGGACCAGCAATGAAAAACTGTTTTTT.

This clone has only a few counts. CDR3 region: CAWSPGQGAYEQYF. CDR3 coding DNA: TGTGCCTGGAGTCCCGGACAGGGGGCCTACGAGCAGTACTTC. The genes are TRBV30 and TRBJ2-7; 10 bases are a match to TRBD1. The germline CDR1 and CDR2 sequences are GTSNPN and SVGIG (reference sequence). The CDR3 consists of 14 residues. V lost 2 bases, J lost 2 bases, and 3 bases stayed unmatched.

The chain is built from TRBV13 and TRBJ1-3; a possible D gene is TRBD1 (5 bases). Trimming cost V 5 bases and J 0 bases, with 23 bases left between them. The CDR3 is 19 residues long. In germline, CDR1 is PRHDT, CDR2 FYEKMQ (reference sequence). CDR3 amino acids: CASSLVPIGGYLSGNTIYF. In DNA, the CDR3 is TGTGCCAGCAGCCTAGTTCCGATCGGGGGGTACCTCTCTGGAAACACCATATATTTT.

This chain uses TRBV5-1 with TRBJ2-5; D tentatively fits TRBD1 or TRBD2 (5 bases each). V was trimmed by 4 bases and J by 0 bases, leaving 13 bases between them. Germline loops: CDR1 SGHRS, CDR2 YFSETQ. CDR3 length: 15 amino acids. CDR3 nucleotides: TGCGCCAGCAGCCAGATGGGACGGTACCAAGAGACCCAGTACTTC. This translates into CASSQMGRYQETQYF.

The rearrangement uses TRBV5-1 and TRBJ2-3, with TRBD2 identical over 15 bases. Losses at the gene ends were 4 bases for V and 9 bases for J; bases not matched to a gene: 6. The germline CDR1 and CDR2 sequences are SGHRS and YFSETQ. This CDR3 spans 15 amino acids. The CDR3, as DNA: TGCGCCAGCAGCCCCGGGACTAGCGGGGGGACGACGCAGTATTTT. Translating gives CASSPGTSGGTTQYF.

V and J are TRBV28 and TRBJ2-2; D call uncertain. Trimming shortened V by 1 base and J by 4 bases, and 7 bases separated the two germline ends. The CDR3 is 14 amino acids. CDR1 and CDR2 (germline): MDHEN, SYDVKM. For the CDR3, the DNA is TGTGCCAGCAGTTTATTGGTGGTCACCGGGGAGCTGTTTTTT. Translating gives CASSLLVVTGELFF. The full variable domain, completed using reference TRBV28 and TRBJ2-2, is DVKVTQSSRYLVKRTGEKVFLECVQDMDHENMFWYRQDPGLGLRLIYFSYDVKMKEKGDIPEGYSVSREKKERFSLILESASTNQTSMYLCASSLLVVTGELFFGEGSRLTVL.

V and J are TRBV6-5 and TRBJ2-7, with 7 bases identical to TRBD2. CDR1 and CDR2 (germline): MNHEY, SVGAGI. This CDR3 region has 13 residues. V was clipped by 2 bases and J by 2 bases; unmatched bases: 0. The CDR3 region is CASSYGTTYEQYF. CDR3 nucleotides: TGTGCCAGCAGTTACGGGACTACCTACGAGCAGTACTTC.

This clone was seen once. J is TRBJ1-5 and V is TRBV7-9; D perhaps matches TRBD1 (5 bases). Germline-derived CDR1 and CDR2 are SEHNR and FQNEAQ (reference sequence). The CDR3 covers 14 residues. Trimming took 4 bases from V and 5 from J, leaving 12 bases between them. The chain's CDR3 is CASSSGRLDQPQHF. The CDR3 DNA sequence: TGTGCCAGCAGCTCGGGACGGTTAGATCAGCCCCAGCATTTT.

The chain links TRBV12-3 or TRBV12-4 to TRBJ2-1, with D possibly matching TRBD1 (6 bases). V dropped 0 bases and J dropped 15 bases, with 9 bases sitting between them. The CDR3 runs 11 residues. CDR3 sequence: CASSLADRRFF. Here the CDR3 DNA reads TGTGCCAGCAGTTTAGCGGACAGACGGTTCTTC.

This clone was found a few times. The chain couples TRBV6-6 to TRBJ1-1; TRBD1 is a possible D gene (5 bases). In germline, CDR1 is MNHNY, CDR2 SVGAGI (reference sequence). The CDR3 is made up of 13 amino acids. The V end was cut by 5 bases, the J end by 5 bases, with 12 bases between. The CDR3 spells CASSGYGGTEAFF. The DNA for the CDR3 is TGTGCCAGCAGTGGATATGGGGGGACTGAAGCTTTCTTT.

This rearrangement joins TRBV30 to TRBJ2-2; possibly TRBD2 for D (6 bases). Germline assignment: CDR1 GTSNPN and CDR2 SVGIG (reference sequence). CDR3 length: 14 amino acids. V was trimmed by 3 bases and J by 7 bases, leaving 15 bases between them. The CDR3: CAWRGISGLGELFF. The CDR3 coding sequence is TGTGCCTGGAGAGGAATCAGCGGGCTCGGGGAGCTGTTTTTT.

V gene TRBV5-1 combines with J gene TRBJ2-2; 10 positions agree with TRBD2. Germline V gives CDR1 SGHRS, CDR2 YFSETQ. J gave up 8 bases and V 4 bases, and 8 bases lay outside the gene matches. The CDR3 runs to 15 residues. The CDR3 nucleotides are TGCGCCAGCAGCCCCGAGCGGGGGGGCTTGGGGGAGCTGTTTTTT. Amino acids: CASSPERGGLGELFF.

The V gene is TRBV12-3 or TRBV12-4, the J gene TRBJ1-4; tentatively, D is TRBD1 (6 bases). Trimming took off 3 bases at V and 7 bases at J, with 9 bases between the two ends. The CDR3 loop spans 13 amino acids. The CDR3 sequence is CASSFGGAEKLFF. CDR3 sequence (DNA): TGTGCCAGCAGTTTTGGGGGGGCTGAAAAACTGTTTTTT.

V and J are TRBV5-6 and TRBJ1-2; D possibly corresponds to TRBD1 (6 bases). Trimming took off 0 bases at V and 2 bases at J, with 11 bases between the two ends. The length of the CDR3 is 15 residues. Germline lookup yields CDR1 SGHDT and CDR2 YYEEEE. CDR3 DNA: TGTGCCAGCAGCTTGGCGCTCCAGGGGAACTATGGCTACACCTTC. It translates to CASSLALQGNYGYTF. The complete variable domain, with remaining parts taken from reference TRBV5-6 and TRBJ1-2, reads DAGVTQSPTHLIKTRGQQVTLRCSPKSGHDTVSWYQQALGQGPQFIFQYYEEEERQRGNFPDRFSGHQFPNYSSELNVNALLLGDSALYLCASSLALQGNYGYTFGSGTRLTVV.

CDR3 sequence: CASSYPLNVGAYGYTF. CDR3 nucleotides: TGTGCCAGCAGCTATCCACTCAATGTAGGGGCCTATGGCTACACCTTC. The chain is built from TRBV5-6 and TRBJ1-2; D is possibly TRBD1 (5 bases). With 3 bases removed from V and 4 bases from J, the gap between germline ends came to 19 bases. This CDR3 is built from 16 residues. CDR1 SGHDT and CDR2 YYEEEE come from the germline V gene.